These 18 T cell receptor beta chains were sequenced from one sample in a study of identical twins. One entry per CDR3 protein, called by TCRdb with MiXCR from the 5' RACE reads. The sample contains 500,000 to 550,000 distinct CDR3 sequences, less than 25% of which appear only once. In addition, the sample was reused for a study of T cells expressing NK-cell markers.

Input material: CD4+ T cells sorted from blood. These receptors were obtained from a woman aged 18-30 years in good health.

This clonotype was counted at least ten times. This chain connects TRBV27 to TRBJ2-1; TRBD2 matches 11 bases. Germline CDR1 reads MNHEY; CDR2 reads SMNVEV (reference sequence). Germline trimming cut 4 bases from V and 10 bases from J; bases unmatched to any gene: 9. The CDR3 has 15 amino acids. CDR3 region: CASSSALAGEWEQFF. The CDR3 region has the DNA TGTGCCAGCAGTTCAGCACTAGCGGGAGAATGGGAGCAGTTCTTC.

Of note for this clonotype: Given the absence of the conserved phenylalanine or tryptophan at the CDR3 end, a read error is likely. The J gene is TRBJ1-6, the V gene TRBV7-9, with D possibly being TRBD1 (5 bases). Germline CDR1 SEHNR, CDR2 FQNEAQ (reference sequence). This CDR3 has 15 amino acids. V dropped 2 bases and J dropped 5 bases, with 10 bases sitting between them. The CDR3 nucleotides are TGTGCCAGCAGCTTAATGGGGCAGGATAATTCACCCCTCCACCTT. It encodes CASSLMGQDNSPLHL.

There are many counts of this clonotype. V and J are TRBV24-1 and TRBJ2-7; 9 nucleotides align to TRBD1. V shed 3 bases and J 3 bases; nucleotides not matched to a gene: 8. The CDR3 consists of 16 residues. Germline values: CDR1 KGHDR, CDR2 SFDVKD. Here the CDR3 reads CATSDGDRAQYYEQYF. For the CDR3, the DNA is TGTGCCACCAGTGATGGGGACAGGGCGCAGTACTACGAGCAGTACTTC.

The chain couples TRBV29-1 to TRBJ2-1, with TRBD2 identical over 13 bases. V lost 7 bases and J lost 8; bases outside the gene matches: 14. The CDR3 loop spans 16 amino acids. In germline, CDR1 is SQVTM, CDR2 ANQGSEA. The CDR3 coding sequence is TGCAGCGGTGGGCATTCGCGGACTAGCGGGAGAGATGAGCAGTTCTTC. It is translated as CSGGHSRTSGRDEQFF.

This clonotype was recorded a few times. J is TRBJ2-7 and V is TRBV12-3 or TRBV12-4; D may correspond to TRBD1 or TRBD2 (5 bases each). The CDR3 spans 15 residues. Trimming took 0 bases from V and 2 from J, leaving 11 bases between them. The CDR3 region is CASSLARGFPYEQYF. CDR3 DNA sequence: TGTGCCAGCAGTTTAGCGAGGGGATTCCCCTACGAGCAGTACTTC.

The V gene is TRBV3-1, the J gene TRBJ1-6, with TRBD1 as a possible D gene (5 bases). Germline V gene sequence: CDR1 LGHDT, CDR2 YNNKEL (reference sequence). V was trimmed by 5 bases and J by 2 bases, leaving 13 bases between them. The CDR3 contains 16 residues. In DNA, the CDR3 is TGTGCCAGCAGCACGACAGAGCTACCCTATAATTCACCCCTCCACTTT. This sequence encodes CASSTTELPYNSPLHF.

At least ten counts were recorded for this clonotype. CDR3 DNA sequence: TGTGCCAGCTCACCAGGGCTCTACAATGAGCAGTTCTTC. This gives the protein CASSPGLYNEQFF. The rearrangement uses TRBV18 and TRBJ2-1, with D hard to call. V dropped 2 bases and J dropped 3 bases, with 5 bases sitting between them. The CDR3 consists of 13 residues. Germline V CDR1 and CDR2: KGHSH, LQKENI.

Here the CDR3 DNA reads TGTGCCAGCGGGCGGCGGTTACACAATGAGCAGTTCTTC. Amino acid sequence: CASGRRLHNEQFF. The genes are TRBV27 and TRBJ2-1; D not resolved. The CDR3 has 13 amino acids. The germline V gene has CDR1 MNHEY and CDR2 SMNVEV (reference sequence). V was trimmed by 8 bases and J by 5 bases, leaving 13 bases between them.

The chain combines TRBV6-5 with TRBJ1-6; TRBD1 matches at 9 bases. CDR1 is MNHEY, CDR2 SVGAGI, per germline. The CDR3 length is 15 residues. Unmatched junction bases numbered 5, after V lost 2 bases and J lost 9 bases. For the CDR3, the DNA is TGTGCCAGCAGTTACGGGACAGGGCAGGTTTCACCCCTCCACTTT. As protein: CASSYGTGQVSPLHF.

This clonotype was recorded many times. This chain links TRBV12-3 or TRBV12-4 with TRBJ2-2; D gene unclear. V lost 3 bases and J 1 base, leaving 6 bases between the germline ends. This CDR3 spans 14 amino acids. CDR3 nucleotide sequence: TGTGCCAGCAGTTTCTGGCGGAACACCGGGGAGCTGTTTTTT. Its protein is CASSFWRNTGELFF.

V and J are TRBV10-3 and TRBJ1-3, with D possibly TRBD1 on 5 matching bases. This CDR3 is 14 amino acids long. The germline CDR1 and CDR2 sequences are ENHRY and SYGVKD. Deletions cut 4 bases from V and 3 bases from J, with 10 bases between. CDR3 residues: CAISALRGGNTIYF. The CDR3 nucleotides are TGTGCCATCAGTGCCTTGAGGGGTGGAAACACCATATATTTT.

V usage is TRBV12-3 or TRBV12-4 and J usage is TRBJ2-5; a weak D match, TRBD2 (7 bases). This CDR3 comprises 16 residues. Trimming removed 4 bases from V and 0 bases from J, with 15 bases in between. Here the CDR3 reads CASSSSGQQYQETQYF. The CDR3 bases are TGTGCCAGCAGTTCTAGCGGACAGCAGTACCAAGAGACCCAGTACTTC.

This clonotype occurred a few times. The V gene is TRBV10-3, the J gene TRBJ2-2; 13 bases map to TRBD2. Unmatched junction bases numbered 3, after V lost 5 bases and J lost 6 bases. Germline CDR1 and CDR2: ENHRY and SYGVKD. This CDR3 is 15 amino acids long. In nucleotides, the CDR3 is TGTGCCATCAGTTCGACTAGCGGGAGGTCCGGGGAGCTGTTTTTT. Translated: CAISSTSGRSGELFF.

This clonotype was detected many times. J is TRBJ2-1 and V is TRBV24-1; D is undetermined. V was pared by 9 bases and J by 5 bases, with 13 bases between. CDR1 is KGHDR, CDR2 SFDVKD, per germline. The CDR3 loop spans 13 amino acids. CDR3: CATQYGDNNEQFF. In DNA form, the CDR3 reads TGTGCCACCCAATATGGTGACAACAATGAGCAGTTCTTC.

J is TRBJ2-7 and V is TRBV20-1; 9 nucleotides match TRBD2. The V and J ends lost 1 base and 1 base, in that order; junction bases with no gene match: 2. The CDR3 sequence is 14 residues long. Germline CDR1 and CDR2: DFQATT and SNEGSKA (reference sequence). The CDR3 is CSARVAGGSYEQYF. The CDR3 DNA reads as TGCAGTGCTAGAGTGGCGGGAGGGTCCTACGAGCAGTACTTC.

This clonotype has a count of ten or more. The CDR3 protein is CASSLSAAYNEQFF. The CDR3 DNA reads TGTGCCAGCAGCTTAAGTGCAGCTTACAATGAGCAGTTCTTC. V gene TRBV7-3 combines with J gene TRBJ2-1; D not certain. The CDR3 is 14 residues long. V lost 1 base and J 4 bases, leaving 8 bases between the germline ends. The germline V gene encodes CDR1 SGHTA and CDR2 FQGTGA. The full variable domain, completed using reference TRBV7-3 and TRBJ2-1, is GAGVSQTPSNKVTEKGKYVELRCDPISGHTALYWYRQSLGQGPEFLIYFQGTGAADDSGLPNDRFFAVRPEGSVSTLKIQRTERGDSAVYLCASSLSAAYNEQFFGPGTRLTVL.

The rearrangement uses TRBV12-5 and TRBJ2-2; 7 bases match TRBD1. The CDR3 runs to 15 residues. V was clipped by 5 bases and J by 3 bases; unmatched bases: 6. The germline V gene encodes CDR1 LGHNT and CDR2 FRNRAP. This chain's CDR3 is CASGPRGQDTGELFF. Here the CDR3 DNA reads TGTGCTAGTGGTCCTAGGGGGCAGGACACCGGGGAGCTGTTTTTT.

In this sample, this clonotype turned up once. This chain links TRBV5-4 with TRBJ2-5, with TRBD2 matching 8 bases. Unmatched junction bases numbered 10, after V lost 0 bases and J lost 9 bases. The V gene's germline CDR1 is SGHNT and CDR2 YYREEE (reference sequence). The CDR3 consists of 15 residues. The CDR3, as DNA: TGTGCCAGCAGCTTGGCCGCCGGGACTAGTGGAGCCCAGTACTTC. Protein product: CASSLAAGTSGAQYF.